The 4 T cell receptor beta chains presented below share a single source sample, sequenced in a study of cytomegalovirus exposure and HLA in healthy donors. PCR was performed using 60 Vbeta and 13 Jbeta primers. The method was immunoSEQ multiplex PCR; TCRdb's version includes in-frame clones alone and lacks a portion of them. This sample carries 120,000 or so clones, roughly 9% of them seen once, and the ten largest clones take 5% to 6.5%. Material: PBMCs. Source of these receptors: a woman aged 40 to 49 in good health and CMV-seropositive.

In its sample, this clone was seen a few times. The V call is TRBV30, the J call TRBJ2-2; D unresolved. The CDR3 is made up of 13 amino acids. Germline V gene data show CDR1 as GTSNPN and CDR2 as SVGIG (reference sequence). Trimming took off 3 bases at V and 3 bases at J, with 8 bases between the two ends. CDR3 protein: CAWREHDTGELFF. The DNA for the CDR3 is TGTGCCTGGAGAGAACATGACACCGGGGAGCTGTTTTTT.

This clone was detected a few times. CDR3 in DNA: TGCGCCAGCAGCTTACTCGCGGGGGCTTTGGACACTGAAGCTTTCTTT. This translates into CASSLLAGALDTEAFF. The V gene is TRBV5-1, the J gene TRBJ1-1, with D perhaps matching TRBD1 (6 bases). Trimming removed 2 bases from V and 3 bases from J, with 17 bases in between. Germline CDR1 is SGHRS and CDR2 is YFSETQ. The CDR3 is 16 residues long.

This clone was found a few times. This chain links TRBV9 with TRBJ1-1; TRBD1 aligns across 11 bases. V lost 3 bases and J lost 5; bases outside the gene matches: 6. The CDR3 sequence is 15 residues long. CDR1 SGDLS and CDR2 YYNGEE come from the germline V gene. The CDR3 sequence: CASSGGQGVLTEAFF. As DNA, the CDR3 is TGTGCCAGCAGCGGGGGACAGGGGGTCTTGACTGAAGCTTTCTTT.

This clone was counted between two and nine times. The CDR3 DNA is TGTGCCAGCTCACCAACACCCGATTTGACAGGGGCTTACGAGCAGTACTTC. Amino acid sequence: CASSPTPDLTGAYEQYF. The chain carries TRBV18 and TRBJ2-7; TRBD1 matches 8 bases. From germline, CDR1 is KGHSH and CDR2 LQKENI. This CDR3 is built from 17 residues. The junction had 13 bases not matched to a gene; V was cut back by 2 bases and J by 4 bases.